A selection of T cell receptor beta chains follows, all from one sample in a study of T cell repertoires in cytomegalovirus infection. Which antigens these TCRs recognize remains unknown. TCRdb reprocessed the reads with MiXCR, giving one entry per CDR3 protein. In the table there are a few hundred thousand distinct CDR3 sequences, almost 30% of which are singletons. The source was cultured PBMCs, collected from culture after CMV antigen stimulation. The receptor set was obtained from a human donor in good health (CMV status not recorded). Some clones in this sample may be carry-over from other donors' samples. Both conserved end residues are part of each CDR3. The D gene is left open where the match is weak. The size of a clone is reported for some rows only, either as once, few or many, or as a class for expanded clones.

TRBJ2-5 - many 13 TRBV7-8 CASSSPGRETQYF TGTGCCAGCAGCTCCCCAGGGAGGGAGACCCAGTACTTC
TRBJ2-3 - - 15 TRBV6-5 CASSAPRAEKDTQYF TGTGCCAGCTCCGCCCCGAGGGCCGAAAAAGATACGCAGTATTTT
TRBJ2-7 - few 15 TRBV7-6 CASSLVRNGVGEQYF TGTGCCAGCAGCTTAGTACGTAACGGGGTTGGCGAGCAGTACTTC
TRBJ2-7 TRBD2 few 14 TRBV30 CAWSVGGSSHEQYF TGTGCCTGGAGTGTTGGCGGGAGCAGCCACGAGCAGTACTTC
TRBJ2-7 - few 13 TRBV6-6 CASSVTYPYEQYF TGTGCCAGCAGTGTTACGTACCCCTACGAGCAGTACTTC
TRBJ1-2 TRBD1 once 14 TRBV12-5 CASGPAGTGVGYTF TGTGCTAGTGGTCCGGCGGGGACAGGGGTTGGCTACACCTTC
TRBJ2-5 - many 15 TRBV27 CASSLSAGWGETQYF TGTGCCAGCAGTTTATCAGCAGGGTGGGGAGAGACCCAGTACTTC
TRBJ2-5 TRBD1 few 20 TRBV28 CASRSDKWDRGLWGQETQYF TGTGCCAGCAGGTCCGATAAGTGGGACAGGGGGCTATGGGGCCAAGAGACCCAGTACTTC
TRBJ1-1 - few 13 TRBV7-6 CASSLAWNAEAFF TGTGCCAGCAGCTTAGCATGGAACGCTGAAGCTTTCTTT
TRBJ2-1 - few 14 TRBV10-3 CASSTGIPYNEQFF TGTGCCTCCTCGACCGGGATCCCCTACAATGAGCAGTTCTTC
TRBJ2-2 TRBD2 many 15 TRBV7-2 CASSFWSGSSGELFF TGTGCCAGCAGCTTTTGGAGCGGGAGCTCTGGGGAGCTGTTTTTT
TRBJ1-2 - many 12 TRBV7-2 CASSPRTTGYTF TGTGCCAGCAGCCCTCGGACCACTGGCTACACCTTC
TRBJ2-1 - - 12 TRBV6-5 CASRGQYNEQFF TGTGCCAGCAGAGGACAGTACAATGAGCAGTTCTTC
TRBJ2-1 - - 16 TRBV7-2 CASSLGQFSSYNEQFF TGTGCCAGCAGCTTAGGACAGTTTAGCTCCTACAATGAGCAGTTCTTC
TRBJ1-1 - - 15 TRBV5-5 CASSHPIGENTEAFF TGTGCCAGCAGCCACCCCATCGGGGAGAACACTGAAGCTTTCTTT
TRBJ1-6 - - 17 TRBV27 CASSTSRGAVPNSPLHF TGTGCCAGCAGTACCTCACGAGGGGCCGTACCGAATTCACCCCTCCACTTT
TRBJ1-1 - - 15 TRBV19 CASTKGLEGHTEAFF TGTGCCAGTACCAAGGGCCTGGAGGGGCACACTGAAGCTTTCTTT
TRBJ2-5 TRBD1 few 14 TRBV6-1 CASSWDRDQETQYF TGTGCCAGCAGTTGGGACAGGGACCAAGAGACCCAGTACTTC
TRBJ1-2 TRBD1 - 14 TRBV6-2/TRBV6-3 CASSYPIQGAGYTF TGTGCCAGCAGTTACCCTATACAGGGGGCTGGCTACACCTTC
TRBJ2-5 - many 15 TRBV7-2 CASSGQRGGGETQYF TGTGCCAGCAGCGGTCAGAGGGGGGGCGGAGAGACCCAGTACTTC
TRBJ2-7 - few 15 TRBV6-8 CASSYGRGGSYEQYF TGTGCCAGCAGTTACGGGAGGGGGGGATCCTACGAGCAGTACTTC
TRBJ2-3 - - 14 TRBV2 CASIWETDTDTQYF TGTGCCAGCATATGGGAGACAGACACAGATACGCAGTATTTT
TRBJ1-1 - - 14 TRBV19 CASSIWRRNTEAFF TGTGCCAGTAGTATATGGCGGAGAAACACTGAAGCTTTCTTT
TRBJ1-1 - - 14 TRBV20-1 CSARAGATNTEAFF TGCAGTGCCCGGGCGGGGGCGACGAACACTGAAGCTTTCTTT
TRBJ2-3 - - 11 TRBV6-6 CASLRSDTQYF TGTGCCAGCCTGCGGTCCGATACGCAGTATTTT
TRBJ2-1 TRBD2 - 16 TRBV7-2 CASSLREGPIYNEQFF TGTGCCAGCAGCCTTCGGGAGGGCCCCATTTACAATGAGCAGTTCTTC
TRBJ1-1 - many 11 TRBV19 CASGLNTEAFF TGTGCCAGTGGGTTGAACACTGAAGCTTTCTTT
TRBJ2-7 - many 14 TRBV28 CASSLDVAAKEQYF TGTGCCAGCAGTTTAGACGTCGCCGCGAAGGAGCAGTACTTC
TRBJ2-6 TRBD2 - 16 TRBV9 CASSATGTTGANVLTF TGTGCCAGCAGTGCAACCGGGACTACAGGGGCCAACGTCCTGACTTTC
TRBJ1-5 - many 14 TRBV9 CASSAGTANQPQHF TGTGCCAGCAGCGCGGGGACTGCGAATCAGCCCCAGCATTTT
TRBJ1-5 TRBD1 many 16 TRBV7-2 CASSSTGGASNQPQHF TGTGCCAGCAGCTCTACAGGGGGCGCGAGCAATCAGCCCCAGCATTTT
TRBJ1-1 - - 16 TRBV5-1 CASSLEAGRMNTEAFF TGCGCCAGCAGCTTGGAGGCAGGAAGAATGAACACTGAAGCTTTCTTT
TRBJ2-7 - - 13 TRBV11-3 CASSLVGSAEQYF TGTGCCAGCAGCTTAGTGGGGTCAGCCGAGCAGTACTTC
TRBJ2-5 - - 16 TRBV5-4 CASSQSPGAGQETQYF TGTGCCAGCAGTCAAAGTCCAGGGGCAGGGCAAGAGACCCAGTACTTC
TRBJ1-4 - - 14 TRBV9 CASSPTGGDEKLFF TGTGCCAGCAGCCCTACTGGTGGGGATGAAAAACTGTTTTTT
TRBJ2-3 - - 14 TRBV28 CATTGKKGTDTQYF TGTGCCACCACAGGGAAGAAGGGCACAGATACGCAGTATTTT
TRBJ2-6 TRBD2 few 18 TRBV28 CASTQSGTSGSGANVLTF TGTGCCAGCACCCAATCCGGGACTAGCGGCTCTGGGGCCAACGTCCTGACTTTC
TRBJ2-7 TRBD1 many 13 TRBV18 CASSAGQGNEQYF TGTGCCAGCTCCGCCGGACAGGGCAACGAGCAGTACTTC
TRBJ2-1 - many 13 TRBV7-2 CASNVAHYNEQFF TGTGCCAGCAACGTTGCCCACTACAATGAGCAGTTCTTC
TRBJ1-6 - - 15 TRBV18 CASSPRSGGNSPLHF TGTGCCAGCTCACCAAGGTCCGGGGGTAATTCACCCCTCCACTTT
TRBJ2-7 - few 14 TRBV7-6 CASSPRGKNYEQYF TGTGCCAGCAGCCCACGGGGGAAGAACTACGAGCAGTACTTC
TRBJ2-2 - - 14 TRBV24-1 CATSDALNTGELFF TGTGCCACCAGTGATGCACTAAACACCGGGGAGCTGTTTTTT
TRBJ2-6 TRBD1 - 14 TRBV6-5 CASNRGQGAKVLTF TGTGCCAGCAACAGAGGGCAGGGGGCAAAAGTCCTGACTTTC